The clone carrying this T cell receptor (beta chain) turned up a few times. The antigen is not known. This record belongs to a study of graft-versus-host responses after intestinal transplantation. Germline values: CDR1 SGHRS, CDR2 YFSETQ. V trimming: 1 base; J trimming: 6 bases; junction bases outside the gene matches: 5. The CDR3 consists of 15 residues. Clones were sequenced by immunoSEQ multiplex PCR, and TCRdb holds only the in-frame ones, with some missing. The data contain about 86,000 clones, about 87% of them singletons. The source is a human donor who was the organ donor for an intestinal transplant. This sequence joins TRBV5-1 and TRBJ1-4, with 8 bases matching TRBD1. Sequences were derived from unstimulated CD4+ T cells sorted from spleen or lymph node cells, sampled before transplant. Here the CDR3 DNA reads TGCGCCAGCAGCTTGACCCCGACAGGGGATGAAAAACTGTTTTTT. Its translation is CASSLTPTGDEKLFF.